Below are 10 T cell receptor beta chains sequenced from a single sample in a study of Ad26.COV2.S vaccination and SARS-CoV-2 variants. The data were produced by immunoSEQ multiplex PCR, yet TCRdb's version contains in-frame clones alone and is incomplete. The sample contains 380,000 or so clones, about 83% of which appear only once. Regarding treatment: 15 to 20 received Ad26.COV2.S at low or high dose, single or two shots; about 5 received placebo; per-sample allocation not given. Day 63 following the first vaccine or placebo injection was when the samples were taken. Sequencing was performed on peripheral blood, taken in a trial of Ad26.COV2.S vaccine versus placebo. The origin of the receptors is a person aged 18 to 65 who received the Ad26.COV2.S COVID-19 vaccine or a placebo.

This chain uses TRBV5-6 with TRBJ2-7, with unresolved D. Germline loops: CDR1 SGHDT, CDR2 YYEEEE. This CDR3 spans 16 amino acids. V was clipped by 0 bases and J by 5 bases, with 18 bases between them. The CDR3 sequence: CASSLGSRRVRNEQYF. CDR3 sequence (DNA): TGTGCCAGCAGCTTGGGGAGCAGAAGGGTGCGTAACGAGCAGTACTTC.

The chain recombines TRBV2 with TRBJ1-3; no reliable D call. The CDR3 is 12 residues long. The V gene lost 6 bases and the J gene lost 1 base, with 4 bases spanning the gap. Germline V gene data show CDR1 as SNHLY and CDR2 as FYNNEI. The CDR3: CASSQSGNTIYF. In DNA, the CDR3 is TGTGCCAGCAGCCAATCTGGAAACACCATATATTTT. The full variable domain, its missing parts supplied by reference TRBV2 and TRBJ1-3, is EPEVTQTPSHQVTQMGQEVILRCVPISNHLYFYWYRQILGQKVEFLVSFYNNEISEKSEIFDDQFSVERPDGSNFTLKIRSTKLEDSAMYFCASSQSGNTIYFGEGSWLTVV.

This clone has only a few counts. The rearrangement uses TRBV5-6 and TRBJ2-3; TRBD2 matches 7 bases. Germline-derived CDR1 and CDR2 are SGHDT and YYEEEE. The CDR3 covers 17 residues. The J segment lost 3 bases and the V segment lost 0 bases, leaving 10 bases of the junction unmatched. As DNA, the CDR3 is TGTGCCAGCAGCTTGGAACCCCCAGGGAGGGGTACAGATACGCAGTATTTT. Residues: CASSLEPPGRGTDTQYF.

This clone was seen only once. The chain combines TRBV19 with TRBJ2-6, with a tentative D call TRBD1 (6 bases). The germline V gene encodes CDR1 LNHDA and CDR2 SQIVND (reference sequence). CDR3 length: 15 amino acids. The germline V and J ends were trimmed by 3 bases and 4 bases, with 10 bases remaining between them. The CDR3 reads CASSIRGTGANVLTF. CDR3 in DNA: TGTGCCAGTAGTATCAGGGGAACCGGGGCCAACGTCCTGACTTTC.

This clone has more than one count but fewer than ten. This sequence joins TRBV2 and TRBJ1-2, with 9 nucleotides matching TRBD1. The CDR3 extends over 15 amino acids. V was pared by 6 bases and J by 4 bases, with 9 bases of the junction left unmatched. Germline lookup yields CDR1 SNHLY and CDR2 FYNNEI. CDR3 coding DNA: TGTGCCAGCAGCGGAACCGGGACAGGGTCCTATGGCTACACCTTC. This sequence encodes CASSGTGTGSYGYTF.

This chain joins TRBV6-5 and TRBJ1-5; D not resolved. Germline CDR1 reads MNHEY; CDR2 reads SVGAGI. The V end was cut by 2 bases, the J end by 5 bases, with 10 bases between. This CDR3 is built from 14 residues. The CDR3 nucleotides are TGTGCCAGCAGTTACAAAAGGGTAGATCAGCCCCAGCATTTT. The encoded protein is CASSYKRVDQPQHF.

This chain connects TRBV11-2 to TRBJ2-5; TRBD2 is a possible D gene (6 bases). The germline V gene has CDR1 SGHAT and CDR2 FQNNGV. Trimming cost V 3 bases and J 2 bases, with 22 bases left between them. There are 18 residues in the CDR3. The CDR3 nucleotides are TGTGCCAGCAGCTTTTTCTCCCTGAAGCGGGCAACACAAGAGACCCAGTACTTC. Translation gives CASSFFSLKRATQETQYF. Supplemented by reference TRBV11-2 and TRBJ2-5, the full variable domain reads EAGVAQSPRYKIIEKRQSVAFWCNPISGHATLYWYQQILGQGPKLLIQFQNNGVVDDSQLPKDRFSAERLKGVDSTLKIQPAKLEDSAVYLCASSFFSLKRATQETQYFGPGTRLLVL.

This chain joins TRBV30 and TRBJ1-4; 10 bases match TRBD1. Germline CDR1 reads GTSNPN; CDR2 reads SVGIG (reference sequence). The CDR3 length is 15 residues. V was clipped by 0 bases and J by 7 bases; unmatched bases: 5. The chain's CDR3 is CAWSVVTGGFEKLFF. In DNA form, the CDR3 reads TGTGCCTGGAGTGTAGTGACAGGGGGCTTTGAAAAACTGTTTTTT.

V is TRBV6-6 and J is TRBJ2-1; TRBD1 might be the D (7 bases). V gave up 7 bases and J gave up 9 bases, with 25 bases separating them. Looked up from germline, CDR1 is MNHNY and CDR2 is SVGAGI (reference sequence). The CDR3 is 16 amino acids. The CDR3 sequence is CASTSLPPAQGGEQFF. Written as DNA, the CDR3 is TGTGCCAGCACCTCACTACCCCCGGCCCAGGGGGGTGAGCAGTTCTTC.

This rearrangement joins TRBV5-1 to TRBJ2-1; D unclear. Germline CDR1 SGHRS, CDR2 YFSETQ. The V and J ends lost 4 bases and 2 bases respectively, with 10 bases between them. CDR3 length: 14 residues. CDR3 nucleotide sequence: TGCGCCAGCAGCCCCGACATTGCCTACAATGAGCAGTTCTTC. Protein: CASSPDIAYNEQFF.